This T cell receptor (beta chain) was identified in a study of T cell repertoires in cytomegalovirus infection. Overall study context: In the study, CMV epitopes included recently identified HLA-C-restricted and well-studied HLA-B-restricted ones. Public TCR beta signatures provided an indication of both CMV infection and a matching HLA type.

In TCRdb, the reads were re-called with MiXCR into one record per CDR3 protein. The sample yields about 110,000 distinct CDR3 sequences, 25% to 30% seen once. Study observations and caveats: It was HLA-C-restricted CMV-specific TCR beta clonotypes that dominated the response ex vivo.

Remarks on this clonotype: What it binds is unknown.

Per the germline V gene, CDR1 is LNHDA and CDR2 is SQIVND (reference sequence). The germline V and J ends were trimmed by 0 bases and 0 bases, with 8 bases remaining between them. CDR3 length: 15 residues. The chain carries TRBV19 and TRBJ1-1; D not resolved. The specimen comprised CD8+ T cells from cultured PBMCs, sampled from culture after CMV antigen stimulation. The sequence came from a human donor in good health (CMV status not recorded). Some clones in this sample may be carry-over from other donors' samples. The CDR3 nucleotides read TGTGCCAGTAGTATAGATGTGCAGATGAACACTGAAGCTTTCTTT. This codes for CASSIDVQMNTEAFF.